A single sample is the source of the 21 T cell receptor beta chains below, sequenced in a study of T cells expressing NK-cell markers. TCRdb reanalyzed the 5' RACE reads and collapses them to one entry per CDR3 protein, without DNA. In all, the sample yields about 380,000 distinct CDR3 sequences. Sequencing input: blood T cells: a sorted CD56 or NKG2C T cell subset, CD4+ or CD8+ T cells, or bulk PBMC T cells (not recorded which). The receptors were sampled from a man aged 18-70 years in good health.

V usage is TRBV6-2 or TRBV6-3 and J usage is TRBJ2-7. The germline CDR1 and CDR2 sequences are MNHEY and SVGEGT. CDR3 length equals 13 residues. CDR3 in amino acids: CASSETYSYEQYF.

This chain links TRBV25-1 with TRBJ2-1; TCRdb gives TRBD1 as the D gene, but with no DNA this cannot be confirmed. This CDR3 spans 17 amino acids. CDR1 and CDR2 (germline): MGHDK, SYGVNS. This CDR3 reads CASTGDTRGYGYNEQFF.

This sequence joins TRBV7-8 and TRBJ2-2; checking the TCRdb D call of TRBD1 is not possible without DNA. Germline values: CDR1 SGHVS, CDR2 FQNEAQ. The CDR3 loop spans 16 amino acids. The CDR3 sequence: CASSLTGTPDTGELFF.

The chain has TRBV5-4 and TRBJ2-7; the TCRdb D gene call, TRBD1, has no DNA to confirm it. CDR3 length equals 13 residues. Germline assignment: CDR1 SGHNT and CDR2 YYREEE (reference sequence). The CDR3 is CASSFNRDYEQYF.

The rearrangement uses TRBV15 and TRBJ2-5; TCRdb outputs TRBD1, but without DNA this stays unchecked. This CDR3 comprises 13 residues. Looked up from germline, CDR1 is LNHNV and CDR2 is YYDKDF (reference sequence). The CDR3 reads CATRRGQGETQYF.

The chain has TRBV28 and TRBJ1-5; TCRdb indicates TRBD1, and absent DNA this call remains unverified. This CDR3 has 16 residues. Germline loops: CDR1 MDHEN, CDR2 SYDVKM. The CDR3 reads CASSLRTGVADQPQHF.

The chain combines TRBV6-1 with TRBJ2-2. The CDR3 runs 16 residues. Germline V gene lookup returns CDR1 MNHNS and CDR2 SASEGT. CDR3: CASSQKVSYVTGELFF.

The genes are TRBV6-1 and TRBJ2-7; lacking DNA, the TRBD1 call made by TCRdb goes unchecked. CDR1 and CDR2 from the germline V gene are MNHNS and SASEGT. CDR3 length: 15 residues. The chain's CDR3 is CASRAGQGVSYEQYF.

This CDR3 is CSAKRQTINEKLFF. The chain couples TRBV20-1 to TRBJ1-4; TCRdb calls TRBD1, which cannot be checked without DNA. The germline CDR1 and CDR2 sequences are DFQATT and SNEGSKA (reference sequence). This CDR3 spans 14 amino acids.

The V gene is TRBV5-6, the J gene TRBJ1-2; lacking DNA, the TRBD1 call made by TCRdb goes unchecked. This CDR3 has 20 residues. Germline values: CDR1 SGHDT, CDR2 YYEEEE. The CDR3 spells CASSAPIGTGEFLTNYGYTF.

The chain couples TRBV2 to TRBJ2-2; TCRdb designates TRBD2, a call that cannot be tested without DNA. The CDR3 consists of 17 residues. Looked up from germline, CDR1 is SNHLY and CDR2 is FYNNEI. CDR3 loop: CARSRGSGGAHTGELFF.

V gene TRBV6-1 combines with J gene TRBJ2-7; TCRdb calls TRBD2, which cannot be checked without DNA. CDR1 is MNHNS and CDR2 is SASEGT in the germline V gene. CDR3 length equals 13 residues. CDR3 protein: CATKAGILYEQYF.

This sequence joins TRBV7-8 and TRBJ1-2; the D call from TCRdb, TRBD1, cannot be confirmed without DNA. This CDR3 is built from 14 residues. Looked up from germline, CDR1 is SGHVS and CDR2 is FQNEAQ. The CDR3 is CASSLALGGYGYTF. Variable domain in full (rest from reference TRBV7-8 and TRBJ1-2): GAGVSQSPRYKVAKRGQDVALRCDPISGHVSLFWYQQALGQGPEFLTYFQNEAQLDKSGLPSDRFFAERPEGSVSTLKIQRTQQEDSAVYLCASSLALGGYGYTFGSGTRLTVV.

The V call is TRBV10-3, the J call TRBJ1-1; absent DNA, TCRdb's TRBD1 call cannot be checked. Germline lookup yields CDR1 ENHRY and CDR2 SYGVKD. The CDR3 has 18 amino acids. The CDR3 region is CAISERGASWTANTEAFF.

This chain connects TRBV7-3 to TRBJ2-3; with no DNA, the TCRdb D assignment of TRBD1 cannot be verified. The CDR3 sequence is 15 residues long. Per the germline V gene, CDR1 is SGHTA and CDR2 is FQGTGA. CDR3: CASSLTYNRLDTQYF.

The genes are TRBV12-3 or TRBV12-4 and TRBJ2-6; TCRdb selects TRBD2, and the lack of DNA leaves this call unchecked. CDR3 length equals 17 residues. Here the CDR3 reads CASSPRGVTSGANVLTF.

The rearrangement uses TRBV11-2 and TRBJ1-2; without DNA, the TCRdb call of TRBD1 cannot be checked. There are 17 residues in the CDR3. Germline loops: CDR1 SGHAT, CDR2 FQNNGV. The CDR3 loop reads CASSLDLTGLQGNGYTF.

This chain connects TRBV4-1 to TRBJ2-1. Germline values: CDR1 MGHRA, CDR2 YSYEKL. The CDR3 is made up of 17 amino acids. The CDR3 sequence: CASSQEPSGTTYNEQFF.

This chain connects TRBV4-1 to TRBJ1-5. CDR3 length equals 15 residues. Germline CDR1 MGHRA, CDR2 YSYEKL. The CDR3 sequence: CASSQDGYSNQPQHF.

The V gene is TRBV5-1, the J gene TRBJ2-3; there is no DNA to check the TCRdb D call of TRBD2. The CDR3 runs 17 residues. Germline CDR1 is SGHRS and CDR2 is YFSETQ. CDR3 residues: CASSSQRGGPGADTQYF. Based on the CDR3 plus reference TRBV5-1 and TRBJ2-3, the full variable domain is KAGVTQTPRYLIKTRGQQVTLSCSPISGHRSVSWYQQTPGQGLQFLFEYFSETQRNKGNFPGRFSGRQFSNSRSEMNVSTLELGDSALYLCASSSQRGGPGADTQYFGPGTRLTVL.

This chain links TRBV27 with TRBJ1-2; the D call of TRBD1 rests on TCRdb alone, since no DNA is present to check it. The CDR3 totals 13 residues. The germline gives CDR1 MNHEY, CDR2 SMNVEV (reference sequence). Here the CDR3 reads CASSLGGGWGYTF.